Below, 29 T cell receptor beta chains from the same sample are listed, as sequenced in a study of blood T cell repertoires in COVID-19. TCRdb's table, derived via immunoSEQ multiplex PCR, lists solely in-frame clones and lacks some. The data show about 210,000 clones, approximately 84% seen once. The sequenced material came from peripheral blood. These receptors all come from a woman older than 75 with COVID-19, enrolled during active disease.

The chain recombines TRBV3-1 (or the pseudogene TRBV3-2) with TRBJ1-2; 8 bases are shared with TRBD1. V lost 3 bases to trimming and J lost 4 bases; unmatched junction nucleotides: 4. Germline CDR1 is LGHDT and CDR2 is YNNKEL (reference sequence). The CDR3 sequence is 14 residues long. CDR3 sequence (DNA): TGTGCCAGCAGCCACGATACAGGGGGCTATGGCTACACCTTC. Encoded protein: CASSHDTGGYGYTF.

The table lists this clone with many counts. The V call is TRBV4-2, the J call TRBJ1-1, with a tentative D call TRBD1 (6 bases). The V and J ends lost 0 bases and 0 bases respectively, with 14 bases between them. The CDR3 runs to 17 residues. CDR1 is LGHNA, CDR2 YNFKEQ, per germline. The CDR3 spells CASSQDGTGTLNTEAFF. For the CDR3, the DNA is TGTGCCAGCAGCCAAGACGGAACCGGGACACTGAACACTGAAGCTTTCTTT.

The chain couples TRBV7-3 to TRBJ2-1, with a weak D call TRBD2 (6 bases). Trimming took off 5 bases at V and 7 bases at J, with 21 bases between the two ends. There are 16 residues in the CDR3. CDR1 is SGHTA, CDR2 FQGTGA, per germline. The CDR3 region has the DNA TGTGCCAGCAGCCTCCAGGGCGGGATCTACCAGAATGAGCAGTTCTTC. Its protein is CASSLQGGIYQNEQFF.

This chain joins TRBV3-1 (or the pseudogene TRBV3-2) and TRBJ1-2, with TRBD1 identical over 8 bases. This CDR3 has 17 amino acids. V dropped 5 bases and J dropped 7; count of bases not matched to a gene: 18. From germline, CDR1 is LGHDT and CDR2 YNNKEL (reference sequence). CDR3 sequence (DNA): TGTGCCAGCAGCATGGGGACAGGCCAGGCAACTATCTCTGGCTACACCTTC. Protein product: CASSMGTGQATISGYTF.

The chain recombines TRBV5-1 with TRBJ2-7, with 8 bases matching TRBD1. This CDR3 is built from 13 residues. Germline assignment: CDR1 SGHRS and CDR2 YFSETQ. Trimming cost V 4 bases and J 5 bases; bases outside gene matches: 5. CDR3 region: CASSTLTGDEQYF. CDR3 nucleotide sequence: TGCGCCAGCAGCACCCTGACAGGGGACGAGCAGTACTTC.

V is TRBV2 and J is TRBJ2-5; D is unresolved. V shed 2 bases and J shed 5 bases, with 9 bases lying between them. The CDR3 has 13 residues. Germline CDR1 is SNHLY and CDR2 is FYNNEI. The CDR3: CASSELAGETQYF. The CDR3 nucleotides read TGTGCCAGCAGTGAACTCGCAGGCGAGACCCAGTACTTC.

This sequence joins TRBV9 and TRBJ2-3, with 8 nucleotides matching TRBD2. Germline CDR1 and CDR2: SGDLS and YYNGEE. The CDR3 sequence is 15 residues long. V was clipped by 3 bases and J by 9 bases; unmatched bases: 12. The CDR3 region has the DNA TGTGCCAGCAGCGGCCCTTTCGGGAGGGGGGCCACGCAGTATTTT. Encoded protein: CASSGPFGRGATQYF.

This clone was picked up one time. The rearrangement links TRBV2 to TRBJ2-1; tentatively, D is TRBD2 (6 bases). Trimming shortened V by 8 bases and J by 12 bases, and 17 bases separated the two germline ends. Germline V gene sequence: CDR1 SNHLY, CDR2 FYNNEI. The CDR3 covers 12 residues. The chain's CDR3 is CASRDSQFGQFF. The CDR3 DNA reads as TGTGCCAGCCGGGACTCCCAATTTGGGCAGTTCTTC.

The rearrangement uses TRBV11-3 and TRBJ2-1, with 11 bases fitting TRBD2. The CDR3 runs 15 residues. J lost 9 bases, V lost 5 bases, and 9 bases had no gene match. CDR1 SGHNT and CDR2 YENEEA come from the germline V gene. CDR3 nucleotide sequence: TGTGCCAGCAGCCCGGATAGCGGGAGGGCCTCTGAGCAGTTCTTC. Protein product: CASSPDSGRASEQFF. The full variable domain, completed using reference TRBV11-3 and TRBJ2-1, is EAGVVQSPRYKIIEKKQPVAFWCNPISGHNTLYWYLQNLGQGPELLIRYENEEAVDDSQLPKDRFSAERLKGVDSTLKIQPAELGDSAVYLCASSPDSGRASEQFFGPGTRLTVL.

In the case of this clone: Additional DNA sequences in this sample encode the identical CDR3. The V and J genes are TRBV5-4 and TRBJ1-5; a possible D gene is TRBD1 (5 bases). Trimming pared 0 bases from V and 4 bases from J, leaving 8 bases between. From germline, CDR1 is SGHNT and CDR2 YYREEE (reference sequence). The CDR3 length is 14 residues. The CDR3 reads CASSLAGGNQPQHF. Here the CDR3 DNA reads TGTGCCAGCAGCTTGGCCGGGGGGAATCAGCCCCAGCATTTT.

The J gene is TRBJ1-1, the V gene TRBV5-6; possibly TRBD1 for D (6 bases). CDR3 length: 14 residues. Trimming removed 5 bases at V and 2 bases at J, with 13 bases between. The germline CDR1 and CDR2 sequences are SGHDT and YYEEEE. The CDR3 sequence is CASRRGRVNTEAFF. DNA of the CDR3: TGTGCCAGCAGAAGGGGGAGGGTTAACACTGAAGCTTTCTTT.

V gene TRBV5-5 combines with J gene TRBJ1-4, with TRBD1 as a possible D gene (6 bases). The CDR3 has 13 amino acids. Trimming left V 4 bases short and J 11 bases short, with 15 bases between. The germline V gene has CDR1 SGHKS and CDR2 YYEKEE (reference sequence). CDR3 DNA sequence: TGTGCCAGCAGCCCAGGGGCCGAGTGGAAACTGTTTTTT. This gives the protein CASSPGAEWKLFF. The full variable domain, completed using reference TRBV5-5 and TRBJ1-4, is DAGVTQSPTHLIKTRGQQVTLRCSPISGHKSVSWYQQVLGQGPQFIFQYYEKEERGRGNFPDRFSARQFPNYSSELNVNALLLGDSALYLCASSPGAEWKLFFGSGTQLSVL.

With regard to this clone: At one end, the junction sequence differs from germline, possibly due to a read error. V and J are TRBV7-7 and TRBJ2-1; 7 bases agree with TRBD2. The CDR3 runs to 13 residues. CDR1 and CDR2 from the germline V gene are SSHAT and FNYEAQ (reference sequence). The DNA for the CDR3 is TGTGCTAGCAGCCCAGGACTAGACAATGAGCAGTTCTTC. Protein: CASSPGLDNEQFF.

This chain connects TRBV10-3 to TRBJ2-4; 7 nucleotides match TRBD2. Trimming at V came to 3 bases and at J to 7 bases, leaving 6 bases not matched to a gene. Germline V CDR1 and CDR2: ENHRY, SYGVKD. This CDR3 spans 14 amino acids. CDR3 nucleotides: TGTGCCATCAGTGATGGCAGGGAGGGGAACATTCAGTACTTC. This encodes CAISDGREGNIQYF.

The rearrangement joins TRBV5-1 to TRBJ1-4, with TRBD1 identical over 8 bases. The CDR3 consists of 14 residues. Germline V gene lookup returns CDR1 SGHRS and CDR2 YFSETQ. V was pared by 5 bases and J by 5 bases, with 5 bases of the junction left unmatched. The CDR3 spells CASRRGQANEKLFF. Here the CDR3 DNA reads TGCGCCAGCAGGAGGGGACAGGCAAATGAAAAACTGTTTTTT.

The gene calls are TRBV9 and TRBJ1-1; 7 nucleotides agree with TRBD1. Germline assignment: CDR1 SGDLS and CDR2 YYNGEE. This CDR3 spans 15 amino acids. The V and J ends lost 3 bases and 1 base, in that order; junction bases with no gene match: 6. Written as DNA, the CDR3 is TGTGCCAGCAGCGATGACAGGGCGGGGAACACTGAAGCTTTCTTT. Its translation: CASSDDRAGNTEAFF.

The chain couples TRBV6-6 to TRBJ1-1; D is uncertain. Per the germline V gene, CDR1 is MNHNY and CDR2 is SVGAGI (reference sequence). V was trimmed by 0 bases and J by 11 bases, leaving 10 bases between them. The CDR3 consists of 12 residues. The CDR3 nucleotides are TGTGCCAGCAGTTACTCGAGCGGTGGGGCTTTCTTT. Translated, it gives CASSYSSGGAFF.

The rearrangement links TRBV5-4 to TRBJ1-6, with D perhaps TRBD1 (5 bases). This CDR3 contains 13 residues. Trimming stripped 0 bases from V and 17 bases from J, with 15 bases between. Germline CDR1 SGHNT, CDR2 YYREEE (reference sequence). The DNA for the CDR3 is TGTGCCAGCAGCTTGGCCGGAGTACAGGTAATCCACTTT. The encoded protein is CASSLAGVQVIHF.

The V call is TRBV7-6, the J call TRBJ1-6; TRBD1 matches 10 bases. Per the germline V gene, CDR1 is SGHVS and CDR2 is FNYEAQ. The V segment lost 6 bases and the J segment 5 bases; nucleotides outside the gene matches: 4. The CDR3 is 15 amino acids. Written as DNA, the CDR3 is TGTGCCAGCAGACGGACAGGGGGAAATAATTCACCCCTCCACTTT. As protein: CASRRTGGNNSPLHF.

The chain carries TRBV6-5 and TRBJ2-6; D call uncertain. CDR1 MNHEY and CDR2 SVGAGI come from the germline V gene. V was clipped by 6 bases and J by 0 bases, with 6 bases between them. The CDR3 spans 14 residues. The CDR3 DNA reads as TGTGCCAGCAGACGACTCTCTGGGGCCAACGTCCTGACTTTC. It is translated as CASRRLSGANVLTF.

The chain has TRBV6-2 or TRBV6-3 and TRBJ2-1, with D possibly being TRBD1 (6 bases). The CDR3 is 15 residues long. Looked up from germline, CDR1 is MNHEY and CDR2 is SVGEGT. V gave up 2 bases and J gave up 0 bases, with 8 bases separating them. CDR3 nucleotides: TGTGCCAGCAGTTACGCAGGGGTCTCCTACAATGAGCAGTTCTTC. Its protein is CASSYAGVSYNEQFF.

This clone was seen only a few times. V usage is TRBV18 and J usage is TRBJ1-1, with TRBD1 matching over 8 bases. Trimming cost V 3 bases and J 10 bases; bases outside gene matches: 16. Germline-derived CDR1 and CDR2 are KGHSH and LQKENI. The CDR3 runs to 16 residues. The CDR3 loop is CASSPTTLGQVWGAFF. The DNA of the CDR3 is TGTGCCAGCTCACCTACAACCCTGGGACAGGTCTGGGGAGCTTTCTTT. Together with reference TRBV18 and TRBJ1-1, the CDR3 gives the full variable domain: NAGVMQNPRHLVRRRGQEARLRCSPMKGHSHVYWYRQLPEEGLKFMVYLQKENIIDESGMPKERFSAEFPKEGPSILRIQQVVRGDSAAYFCASSPTTLGQVWGAFFGQGTRLTVV.

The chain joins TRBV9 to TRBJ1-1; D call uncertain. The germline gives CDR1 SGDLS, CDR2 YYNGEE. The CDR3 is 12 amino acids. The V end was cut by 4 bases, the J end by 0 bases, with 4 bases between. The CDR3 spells CASSPVNTEAFF. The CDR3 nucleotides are TGTGCCAGCAGCCCGGTGAACACTGAAGCTTTCTTT.

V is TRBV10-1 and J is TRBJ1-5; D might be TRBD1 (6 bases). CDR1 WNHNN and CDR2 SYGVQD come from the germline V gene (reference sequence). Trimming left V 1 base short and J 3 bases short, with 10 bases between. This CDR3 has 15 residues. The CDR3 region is CASSEYRDNNQPQHF. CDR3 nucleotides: TGCGCCAGCAGTGAGTACCGGGACAACAATCAGCCCCAGCATTTT.

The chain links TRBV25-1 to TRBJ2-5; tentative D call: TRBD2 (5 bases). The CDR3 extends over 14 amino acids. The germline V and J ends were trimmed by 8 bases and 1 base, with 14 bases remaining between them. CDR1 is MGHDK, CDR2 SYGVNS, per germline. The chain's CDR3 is CASGPRGSQETQYF. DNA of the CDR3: TGTGCCAGCGGTCCTCGAGGGAGCCAAGAGACCCAGTACTTC. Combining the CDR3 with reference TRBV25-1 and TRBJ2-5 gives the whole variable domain EADIYQTPRYLVIGTGKKITLECSQTMGHDKMYWYQQDPGMELHLIHYSYGVNSTEKGDLSSESTVSRIRTEHFPLTLESARPSHTSQYLCASGPRGSQETQYFGPGTRLLVL.

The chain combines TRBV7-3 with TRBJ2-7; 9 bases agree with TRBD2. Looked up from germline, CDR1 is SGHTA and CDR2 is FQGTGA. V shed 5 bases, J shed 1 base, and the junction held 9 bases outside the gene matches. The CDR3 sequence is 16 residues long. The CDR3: CASSPHERGASYEQYF. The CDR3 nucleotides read TGTGCCAGCAGCCCCCACGAGCGGGGGGCTTCCTACGAGCAGTACTTC.

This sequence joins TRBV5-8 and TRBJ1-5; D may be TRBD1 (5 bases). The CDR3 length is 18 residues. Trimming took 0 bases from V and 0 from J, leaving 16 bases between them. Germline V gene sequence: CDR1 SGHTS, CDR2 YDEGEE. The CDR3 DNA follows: TGTGCCAGCAGCTTGGGGTCGCTCAGGGATTATAGCAATCAGCCCCAGCATTTT. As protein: CASSLGSLRDYSNQPQHF.

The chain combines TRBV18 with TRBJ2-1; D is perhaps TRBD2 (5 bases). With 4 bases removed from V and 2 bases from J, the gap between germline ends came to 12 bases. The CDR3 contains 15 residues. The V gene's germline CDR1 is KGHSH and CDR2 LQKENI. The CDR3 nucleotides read TGTGCCAGCTCACAGCTAGCTGACACCTACAATGAGCAGTTCTTC. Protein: CASSQLADTYNEQFF.

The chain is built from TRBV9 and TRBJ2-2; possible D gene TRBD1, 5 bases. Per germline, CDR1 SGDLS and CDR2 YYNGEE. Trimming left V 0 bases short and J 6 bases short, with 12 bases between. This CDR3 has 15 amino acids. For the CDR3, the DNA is TGTGCCAGCAGCGTAGGTCCAGGGAAGGCCGGGGAGCTGTTTTTT. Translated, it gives CASSVGPGKAGELFF.